These T cell receptor beta chains were read from a single sample in a study of blood T cell repertoires in COVID-19. Some clones are missing from TCRdb's copy, which holds only in-frame ones; the method was immunoSEQ multiplex PCR. In the table there are approximately 250,000 clones, 80% to 95% of which are singletons. Sequences were obtained from PBMCs or T cells enriched from blood (not recorded which). All receptors come from a middle-aged man who had been exposed to COVID-19. Each CDR3 is given without its conserved first and last residue. Each record gives: V gene, J gene, CDR3 protein.

V gene: TRBV4-1
J gene: TRBJ1-2
CDR3 protein: ASSPETGGAYDGYT

V gene: TRBV6-5
J gene: TRBJ2-7
CDR3 protein: ASSYSRQASYEQY

V gene: TRBV11-3
J gene: TRBJ2-1
CDR3 protein: ASSLAGTSPSEQF

V gene: TRBV10-1
J gene: TRBJ2-1
CDR3 protein: ASSDPSGRGEQF

V gene: TRBV7-2
J gene: TRBJ2-1
CDR3 protein: ASTPGLAGYEQF

V gene: TRBV5-4
J gene: TRBJ1-4
CDR3 protein: ASSAGRSEKLF

V gene: TRBV5-4
J gene: TRBJ2-1
CDR3 protein: ASSLPEKAYNEQF

V gene: TRBV28
J gene: TRBJ1-2
CDR3 protein: ASRPQGAAGYT

V gene: TRBV2
J gene: TRBJ2-5
CDR3 protein: ASRRGAETQY

V gene: TRBV5-1
J gene: TRBJ2-2
CDR3 protein: ASSLEAGGPNTGELF

V gene: TRBV6-5
J gene: TRBJ2-7
CDR3 protein: ASSSRLHEQY

V gene: TRBV6-4
J gene: TRBJ2-2
CDR3 protein: ASSAEGGAAGELF

V gene: TRBV9
J gene: TRBJ2-7
CDR3 protein: ASSVSGDRTYEQY

V gene: TRBV9
J gene: TRBJ1-6
CDR3 protein: ASSVDRVNSPLH

V gene: TRBV5-5
J gene: TRBJ2-5
CDR3 protein: ASSPGLAGVRTQY

V gene: TRBV21-1
J gene: TRBJ1-1
CDR3 protein: ASSKESSRLRGEAF

V gene: TRBV19
J gene: TRBJ2-1
CDR3 protein: ASSKREVLGEQF

V gene: TRBV5-1
J gene: TRBJ2-2
CDR3 protein: ASSSNPATGELF

V gene: TRBV4-1
J gene: TRBJ1-2
CDR3 protein: ASSQVQGSNYGYT

V gene: TRBV7-2
J gene: TRBJ1-1
CDR3 protein: ASSSLDRVQRAF

V gene: TRBV28
J gene: TRBJ2-7
CDR3 protein: ASRSRDRGDEQY

V gene: TRBV25-1
J gene: TRBJ2-3
CDR3 protein: ASSYGRGDTQY

V gene: TRBV30
J gene: TRBJ2-2
CDR3 protein: AWTASPTGELF

V gene: TRBV5-8
J gene: TRBJ2-1
CDR3 protein: ASSLVAGGPVDEQF

V gene: TRBV28
J gene: TRBJ1-2
CDR3 protein: ASSLGVYGYT

V gene: TRBV6-2/TRBV6-3
J gene: TRBJ1-2
CDR3 protein: ASSLANYGYT

V gene: TRBV29-1
J gene: TRBJ2-2
CDR3 protein: SVESGSGELF

V gene: TRBV11-2
J gene: TRBJ2-7
CDR3 protein: ASSLTQTGVYEQY

V gene: TRBV7-9
J gene: TRBJ1-4
CDR3 protein: ASRSNSNEKLF

V gene: TRBV5-6
J gene: TRBJ2-2
CDR3 protein: ASSFRGTGELF

V gene: TRBV28
J gene: TRBJ2-7
CDR3 protein: ASSKRGRGYEQY

V gene: TRBV27
J gene: TRBJ2-2
CDR3 protein: ASSHGRGDGELF

V gene: TRBV9
J gene: TRBJ1-4
CDR3 protein: ASSGGPGEKLF

V gene: TRBV6-1
J gene: TRBJ2-7
CDR3 protein: ASSEAQGGPVYEQY

V gene: TRBV11-2
J gene: TRBJ2-2
CDR3 protein: ASSLLSTGELF

V gene: TRBV5-1
J gene: TRBJ2-2
CDR3 protein: ASSFLAGETGELF

V gene: TRBV3-1/TRBV3-2
J gene: TRBJ2-1
CDR3 protein: ASSQETGQGRNNEQF

V gene: TRBV3-1/TRBV3-2
J gene: TRBJ2-1
CDR3 protein: ASSQVMRRGHEQF

V gene: TRBV15
J gene: TRBJ1-5
CDR3 protein: ATSRRTGAFNQPQH

V gene: TRBV12-3/TRBV12-4
J gene: TRBJ1-2
CDR3 protein: ASIRGGTGYT

V gene: TRBV4-3
J gene: TRBJ2-3
CDR3 protein: ASSQGRDTQY

V gene: TRBV7-3
J gene: TRBJ2-1
CDR3 protein: ASSSLQGGPKF

V gene: TRBV28
J gene: TRBJ1-5
CDR3 protein: ATTPHWRKGGNSNQPQH

V gene: TRBV28
J gene: TRBJ1-6
CDR3 protein: ASSLRTGYNSPLH

V gene: TRBV5-8
J gene: TRBJ1-1
CDR3 protein: ASSRTGTGIVAF

V gene: TRBV18
J gene: TRBJ2-2
CDR3 protein: ASSPPVRGRAVAGELF

V gene: TRBV5-1
J gene: TRBJ1-2
CDR3 protein: ASSADGQGNGYT

V gene: TRBV14
J gene: TRBJ2-5
CDR3 protein: ASSQDRTGIETQY

V gene: TRBV19
J gene: TRBJ1-4
CDR3 protein: ASSIDLATNEKLF

V gene: TRBV30
J gene: TRBJ1-5
CDR3 protein: AWSQQDNQPQH

V gene: TRBV28
J gene: TRBJ1-2
CDR3 protein: ASSGDSLYGYT

V gene: TRBV11-2
J gene: TRBJ2-7
CDR3 protein: ASRERGLAGRHEQY

V gene: TRBV12-5
J gene: TRBJ2-1
CDR3 protein: ASGLNSGRNEQF

V gene: TRBV7-9
J gene: TRBJ2-1
CDR3 protein: ASSSLWPSGSNEQF

V gene: TRBV11-2
J gene: TRBJ2-2
CDR3 protein: ASSLLGTSVGGGELF

V gene: TRBV15
J gene: TRBJ2-3
CDR3 protein: ATSKPAEITDTQY

V gene: TRBV28
J gene: TRBJ1-1
CDR3 protein: ASSLSFVLARGLTEAF

V gene: TRBV3-1/TRBV3-2
J gene: TRBJ1-1
CDR3 protein: ASSQVGTGNTEAF